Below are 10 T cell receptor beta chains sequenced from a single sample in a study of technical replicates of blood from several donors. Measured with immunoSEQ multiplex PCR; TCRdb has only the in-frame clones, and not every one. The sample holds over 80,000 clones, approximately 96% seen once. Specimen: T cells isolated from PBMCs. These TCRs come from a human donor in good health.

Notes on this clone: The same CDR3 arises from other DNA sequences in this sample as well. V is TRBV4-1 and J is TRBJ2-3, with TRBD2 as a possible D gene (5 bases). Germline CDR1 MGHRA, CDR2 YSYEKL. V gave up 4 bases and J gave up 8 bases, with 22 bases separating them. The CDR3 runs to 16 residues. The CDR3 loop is CASSLPGEGSIFTQYF. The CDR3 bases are TGCGCCAGCAGCCTCCCGGGCGAGGGATCGATATTTACGCAGTATTTT.

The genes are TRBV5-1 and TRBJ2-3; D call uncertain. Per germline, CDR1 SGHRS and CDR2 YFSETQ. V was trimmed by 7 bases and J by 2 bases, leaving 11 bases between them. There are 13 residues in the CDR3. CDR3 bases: TGCGCCAGCGGCGGCTCCTTCACAGATACGCAGTATTTT. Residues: CASGGSFTDTQYF.

CDR3 sequence (DNA): TGCGCCAGCAGCCAAGGGGTAGCGGGTCGGGAGCCAGATACGCAGTATTTT. Protein: CASSQGVAGREPDTQYF. The chain couples TRBV4-1 to TRBJ2-3; 7 bases agree with TRBD2. Germline CDR1 MGHRA, CDR2 YSYEKL. The CDR3 has 17 residues. V trimming: 1 base; J trimming: 4 bases; junction bases outside the gene matches: 11.

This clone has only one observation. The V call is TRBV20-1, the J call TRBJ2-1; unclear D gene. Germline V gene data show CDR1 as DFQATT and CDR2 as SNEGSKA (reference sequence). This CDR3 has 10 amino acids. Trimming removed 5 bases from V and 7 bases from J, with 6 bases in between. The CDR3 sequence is CSAYLNEQFF. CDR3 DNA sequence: TGCAGTGCTTATTTGAATGAGCAGTTCTTC.

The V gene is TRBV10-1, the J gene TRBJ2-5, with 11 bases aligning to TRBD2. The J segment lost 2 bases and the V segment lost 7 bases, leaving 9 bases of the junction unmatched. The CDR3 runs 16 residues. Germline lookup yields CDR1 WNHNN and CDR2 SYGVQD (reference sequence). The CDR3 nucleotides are TGCGCCAGCAAATCGGTAAGACTAGCGGGACAAGAGACCCAGTACTTC. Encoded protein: CASKSVRLAGQETQYF.

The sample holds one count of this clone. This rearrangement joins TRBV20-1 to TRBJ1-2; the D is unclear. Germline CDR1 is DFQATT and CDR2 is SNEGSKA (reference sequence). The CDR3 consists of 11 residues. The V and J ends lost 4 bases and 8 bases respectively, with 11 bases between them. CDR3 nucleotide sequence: TGCAGTGCTACCGGGTTTCAAGGCTACACCTTC. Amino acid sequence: CSATGFQGYTF.

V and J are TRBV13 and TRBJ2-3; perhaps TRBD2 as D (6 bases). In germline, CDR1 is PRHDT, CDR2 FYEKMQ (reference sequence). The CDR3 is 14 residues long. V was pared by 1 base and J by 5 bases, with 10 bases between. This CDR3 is CASSLAGEIDTQYF. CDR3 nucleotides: TGTGCCAGCAGCTTAGCGGGAGAGATAGATACGCAGTATTTT.

The CDR3 region has the DNA TGTGCCAGCAGCCAAGAGGCAGCTAGCGGAATCTCCTACGAGCAGTACTTC. Protein sequence: CASSQEAASGISYEQYF. J is TRBJ2-7 and V is TRBV4-2; 7 bases line up with TRBD2. This CDR3 region has 17 residues. Trimming at V came to 0 bases and at J to 0 bases, leaving 8 bases not matched to a gene. The germline gives CDR1 LGHNA, CDR2 YNFKEQ.

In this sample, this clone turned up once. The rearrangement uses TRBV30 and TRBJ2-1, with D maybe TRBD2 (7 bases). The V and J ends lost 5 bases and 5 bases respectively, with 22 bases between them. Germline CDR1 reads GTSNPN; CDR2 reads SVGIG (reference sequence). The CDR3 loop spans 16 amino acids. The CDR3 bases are TGTGCCTGGGAGGGGGGGGGAACGGGAGCAAACAATGAGCAGTTCTTC. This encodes CAWEGGGTGANNEQFF.

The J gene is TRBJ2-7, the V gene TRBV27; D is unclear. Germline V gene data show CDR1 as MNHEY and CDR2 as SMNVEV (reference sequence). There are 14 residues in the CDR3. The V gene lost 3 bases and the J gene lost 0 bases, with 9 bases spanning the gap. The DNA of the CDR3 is TGTGCCAGCAGTTTCGCGAGTGGCTCCTACGAGCAGTACTTC. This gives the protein CASSFASGSYEQYF.